This passage covers 6 T cell receptor beta chains from one sample sequenced in a study of shared clonotypes between healthy human individuals. Sequenced by immunoSEQ multiplex PCR; TCRdb stores in-frame clones only, minus some. The sample holds roughly 1,500,000 clones, 98% seen once. The specimen sequenced was naive CD4+ T cells sorted from blood. Sample subset: CD45RA+ positively selected. The source of these receptors is a man aged 25 to 40 in good health.

The table lists this clone with a count of one. This chain uses TRBV27 with TRBJ2-7; TRBD2 might be the D (6 bases). This CDR3 spans 14 amino acids. CDR1 is MNHEY and CDR2 is SMNVEV in the germline V gene (reference sequence). V was clipped by 6 bases and J by 0 bases, with 12 bases between them. CDR3 nucleotides: TGTGCCAGCAGCACAAGCGGGCCCTCCTACGAGCAGTACTTC. Its protein product is CASSTSGPSYEQYF.

The chain employs TRBV7-2 and TRBJ1-5; 8 bases are a match to TRBD1. V lost 4 bases and J lost 3; bases outside the gene matches: 17. The germline CDR1 and CDR2 sequences are SGHTA and FQGNSA. This CDR3 is 19 amino acids long. As DNA, the CDR3 is TGTGCCAGCAGCTCACATTCACAGGGGGATTTCTATGACAATCAGCCCCAGCATTTT. Its protein is CASSSHSQGDFYDNQPQHF.

The chain combines TRBV6-5 with TRBJ2-1; TRBD2 matches at 10 bases. With V trimmed by 1 base and J by 7 bases, 1 base remained unmatched. Germline lookup yields CDR1 MNHEY and CDR2 SVGAGI. The CDR3 consists of 14 residues. The CDR3 loop reads CASSYLGLANEQFF. DNA of the CDR3: TGTGCCAGCAGTTACTTGGGACTAGCGAATGAGCAGTTCTTC.

This chain uses TRBV18 with TRBJ1-4; maybe TRBD1 (6 bases). V dropped 3 bases and J dropped 7 bases, with 18 bases sitting between them. Germline V gene sequence: CDR1 KGHSH, CDR2 LQKENI. The CDR3 sequence is 16 residues long. CDR3 sequence reads: CASSPFSGELGEKLFF. DNA for the CDR3: TGTGCCAGCTCACCTTTTTCAGGGGAATTGGGTGAAAAACTGTTTTTT.

The V and J genes are TRBV28 and TRBJ2-1; unclear D gene. The ends were cut back, 5 bases at V and 10 bases at J, with 18 bases in the middle. This CDR3 has 14 amino acids. Germline CDR1 and CDR2: MDHEN and SYDVKM. The CDR3 spells CASSTPRDRKEQFF. The CDR3 bases are TGTGCCAGCAGTACCCCTCGAGACCGAAAGGAGCAGTTCTTC.

The rearrangement uses TRBV28 and TRBJ1-5; D is undetermined. V was pared by 3 bases and J by 5 bases, with 8 bases between. The CDR3 extends over 13 amino acids. Germline CDR1 and CDR2: MDHEN and SYDVKM. The CDR3 sequence: CASSFPGHQPQHF. CDR3 coding DNA: TGTGCCAGCAGTTTTCCCGGGCATCAGCCCCAGCATTTT.